Listed here are 24 T cell receptor beta chains from one sample, sequenced in a study of shared clonotypes between healthy human individuals. Selected positively for CCR7 and CD45RO-negative, naive CD8 cells excluded terminally differentiated effector memory CD45RA+ cells. The assay was immunoSEQ multiplex PCR, and TCRdb's table has in-frame clones only and misses some. This table holds about 2 million clones, around 96% found once. Sequencing was performed on naive CD8+ T cells sorted from blood. These receptors originate from a man aged 18-30 years in good health.

In DNA, the CDR3 is TGCGCCAGCAGCCCACAGGGGTCCGGAGGCCATAATTCACCCCTCCACTTT. Translating it yields CASSPQGSGGHNSPLHF. This chain connects TRBV4-1 to TRBJ1-6; 7 nucleotides agree with TRBD1. This CDR3 has 17 amino acids. V shed 4 bases, J shed 5 bases, and the junction held 11 bases outside the gene matches. Germline loops: CDR1 MGHRA, CDR2 YSYEKL.

J is TRBJ1-2 and V is TRBV5-4; maybe TRBD1 (5 bases). The CDR3 spans 13 residues. The V gene's germline CDR1 is SGHNT and CDR2 YYREEE (reference sequence). Deletions cut 1 base from V and 5 bases from J, with 9 bases between. The CDR3 coding sequence is TGTGCCAGCAGCTTGAACCCAGGGTATGGCTACACCTTC. The encoded protein is CASSLNPGYGYTF.

This chain uses TRBV27 with TRBJ2-7; 10 nucleotides line up with TRBD1. The CDR3 loop spans 14 amino acids. Germline V gene lookup returns CDR1 MNHEY and CDR2 SMNVEV (reference sequence). The ends lost 8 bases at V and 3 bases at J; junction bases unmatched: 7. The CDR3 here is CASATDRGDYEQYF. CDR3 nucleotides: TGTGCCAGCGCGACGGACAGGGGGGACTACGAGCAGTACTTC.

The V gene is TRBV19, the J gene TRBJ2-5; D remains unclear. Germline CDR1 LNHDA, CDR2 SQIVND (reference sequence). Trimming left V 4 bases short and J 7 bases short, with 19 bases between. This CDR3 has 15 amino acids. CDR3 sequence: CASSTDGRIPGTQYF. For the CDR3, the DNA is TGTGCCAGTAGTACCGACGGTCGTATCCCAGGGACCCAGTACTTC. The complete variable domain, with remaining parts taken from reference TRBV19 and TRBJ2-5, reads DGGITQSPKYLFRKEGQNVTLSCEQNLNHDAMYWYRQDPGQGLRLIYYSQIVNDFQKGDIAEGYSVSREKKESFPLTVTSAQKNPTAFYLCASSTDGRIPGTQYFGPGTRLLVL.

The chain uses TRBV27 and TRBJ1-4; no reliable D call. V was cut by 0 bases and J by 7 bases, with 9 bases left in between. The germline V gene has CDR1 MNHEY and CDR2 SMNVEV (reference sequence). This CDR3 spans 14 amino acids. CDR3 sequence: CASSLSIDSEKLFF. Written as DNA, the CDR3 is TGTGCCAGCAGTTTATCGATCGATAGTGAAAAACTGTTTTTT.

The V gene is TRBV2, the J gene TRBJ2-2; TRBD2 might be the D (6 bases). The CDR3 runs 15 residues. Trimming took off 6 bases at V and 3 bases at J, with 14 bases between the two ends. CDR1 and CDR2 from the germline V gene are SNHLY and FYNNEI. CDR3 nucleotides: TGTGCCAGCAGGCCCCCCACTAGCCACACCGGGGAGCTGTTTTTT. Protein product: CASRPPTSHTGELFF.

The chain has TRBV13 and TRBJ2-7; the D gene is possibly TRBD2 (6 bases). CDR3 length: 15 residues. Trimming removed 5 bases from V and 0 bases from J, with 14 bases in between. Germline V gene data show CDR1 as PRHDT and CDR2 as FYEKMQ (reference sequence). The CDR3 nucleotides read TGTGCCAGCAGCGGCGGGGCCGGTAGCTCCTACGAGCAGTACTTC. Translation: CASSGGAGSSYEQYF.

The chain joins TRBV18 to TRBJ2-7, with 8 bases identical to TRBD1. Germline-derived CDR1 and CDR2 are KGHSH and LQKENI. V was clipped by 6 bases and J by 2 bases; unmatched bases: 9. This CDR3 spans 15 amino acids. CDR3 sequence (DNA): TGTGCCAGCTCGTCTTCTCAGGGGGCGACCTACGAGCAGTACTTC. Its translation: CASSSSQGATYEQYF.

The chain recombines TRBV6-1 with TRBJ2-7; no definite D call. With 3 bases removed from V and 3 bases from J, the gap between germline ends came to 18 bases. The CDR3 length is 16 residues. Germline CDR1 MNHNS, CDR2 SASEGT. This CDR3 reads CASSEPSTLGFYEQYF. The CDR3 DNA reads as TGTGCCAGCAGTGAGCCAAGTACTTTGGGTTTCTACGAGCAGTACTTC.

The chain carries TRBV25-1 and TRBJ2-1, with D unclear. Germline V lookup: CDR1 MGHDK, CDR2 SYGVNS. This CDR3 spans 18 amino acids. Trimming removed 1 base at V and 0 bases at J, with 16 bases between. The CDR3 DNA is TGTGCCAGCAGTGAATGGACCTCGACAACCAACTCCTACAATGAGCAGTTCTTC. Translated, it gives CASSEWTSTTNSYNEQFF. Drawing the rest from reference TRBV25-1 and TRBJ2-1, the complete variable domain is EADIYQTPRYLVIGTGKKITLECSQTMGHDKMYWYQQDPGMELHLIHYSYGVNSTEKGDLSSESTVSRIRTEHFPLTLESARPSHTSQYLCASSEWTSTTNSYNEQFFGPGTRLTVL.

This chain connects TRBV7-6 to TRBJ2-5, with TRBD1 identical over 8 bases. V shed 1 base, J shed 5 bases, and the junction held 9 bases outside the gene matches. Per germline, CDR1 SGHVS and CDR2 FNYEAQ. This CDR3 has 16 amino acids. The CDR3 loop is CASSLVAGGGGETQYF. The CDR3 DNA follows: TGTGCCAGCAGCTTAGTGGCAGGGGGCGGTGGGGAGACCCAGTACTTC.

The chain uses TRBV19 and TRBJ2-7; 9 nucleotides line up with TRBD1. CDR3 length equals 14 residues. CDR1 is LNHDA and CDR2 is SQIVND in the germline V gene (reference sequence). Trimming removed 3 bases from V and 6 bases from J; junction bases left unmatched: 6. CDR3 sequence reads: CASSMEGGQGEQYF. The CDR3 region has the DNA TGTGCCAGTAGTATGGAGGGGGGACAGGGCGAGCAGTACTTC.

The CDR3 sequence: CASSTRTGGIYGYTF. CDR3 bases: TGTGCCAGCAGCACGCGGACAGGGGGGATCTATGGCTACACCTTC. The V call is TRBV7-9, the J call TRBJ1-2, with 10 positions matching TRBD1. The CDR3 has 15 amino acids. J lost 4 bases, V lost 5 bases, and 7 bases had no gene match. CDR1 and CDR2 from the germline V gene are SEHNR and FQNEAQ (reference sequence).

The chain has TRBV6-1 and TRBJ2-1, with 10 positions matching TRBD2. Germline CDR1 and CDR2: MNHNS and SASEGT. This CDR3 has 13 amino acids. With 6 bases clipped from V and 9 bases from J, the junction kept 5 bases outside the gene matches. CDR3 coding DNA: TGTGCCAGCAGCCTAGCGGGGGTGTTTGAGCAGTTCTTC. Translated: CASSLAGVFEQFF.

Worth noting for this clone: This sample also contains other DNA sequences that code for the same CDR3. This rearrangement joins TRBV5-4 to TRBJ2-5; D call uncertain. Germline V gene sequence: CDR1 SGHNT, CDR2 YYREEE (reference sequence). The ends were cut back, 4 bases at V and 3 bases at J, with 10 bases in the middle. The CDR3 spans 13 residues. CDR3 sequence: CASSPDPEETQYF. The CDR3 region has the DNA TGTGCCAGCAGCCCGGACCCAGAAGAGACCCAGTACTTC.

This clone was recorded once. The V call is TRBV9, the J call TRBJ2-2; TRBD2 matches at 7 bases. Germline assignment: CDR1 SGDLS and CDR2 YYNGEE. This CDR3 spans 13 amino acids. Trimming at V came to 0 bases and at J to 7 bases, leaving 0 bases not matched to a gene. DNA of the CDR3: TGTGCCAGCAGCGTAGTAGCGGGCGGGGAGCTGTTTTTT. This encodes CASSVVAGGELFF.

The chain recombines TRBV5-6 with TRBJ1-2; TRBD1 might be the D (6 bases). The length of the CDR3 is 13 residues. Germline V CDR1 and CDR2: SGHDT, YYEEEE. The V gene lost 2 bases and the J gene lost 6 bases, with 11 bases spanning the gap. Here the CDR3 DNA reads TGTGCCAGCAGCTTCGGGGGGGCGCATGGCTACACCTTC. This gives the protein CASSFGGAHGYTF.

Points on this clone: Other nucleotide sequences from this sample produce the same CDR3. This chain connects TRBV5-6 to TRBJ2-7, with 10 bases matching TRBD1. This CDR3 region has 14 residues. Germline V gives CDR1 SGHDT, CDR2 YYEEEE. Unmatched junction bases numbered 5, after V lost 4 bases and J lost 4 bases. The CDR3 DNA reads TGTGCCAGCAGCCTCCCGGGACAGGGGTACGAGCAGTACTTC. As protein: CASSLPGQGYEQYF. The variable domain in full, with the rest retrieved from reference TRBV5-6 and TRBJ2-7, is DAGVTQSPTHLIKTRGQQVTLRCSPKSGHDTVSWYQQALGQGPQFIFQYYEEEERQRGNFPDRFSGHQFPNYSSELNVNALLLGDSALYLCASSLPGQGYEQYFGPGTRLTVT.

The chain couples TRBV2 to TRBJ2-2; no clear D gene. This CDR3 spans 14 amino acids. The germline V gene has CDR1 SNHLY and CDR2 FYNNEI. Trimming removed 3 bases at V and 4 bases at J, with 9 bases between. The CDR3 DNA follows: TGTGCCAGCAGTGAGGGCAGACCCACCGGGGAGCTGTTTTTT. Amino acids: CASSEGRPTGELFF.

The chain is built from TRBV7-9 and TRBJ2-5; D ambiguous. V lost 6 bases, J lost 2 bases, and 13 bases lay in between. This CDR3 comprises 14 residues. Germline CDR1 is SEHNR and CDR2 is FQNEAQ (reference sequence). CDR3 residues: CASSHDMRQETQYF. The CDR3 DNA sequence: TGTGCCAGCAGTCATGACATGAGGCAAGAGACCCAGTACTTC.

The V gene is TRBV30, the J gene TRBJ2-7; 7 bases align to TRBD1. Trimming cost V 8 bases and J 0 bases; bases outside gene matches: 7. The CDR3 contains 13 residues. Germline V gene lookup returns CDR1 GTSNPN and CDR2 SVGIG (reference sequence). The DNA of the CDR3 is TGTGCCAGCCGGGACAGAGGCTCCTACGAGCAGTACTTC. As protein: CASRDRGSYEQYF. Drawing the rest from reference TRBV30 and TRBJ2-7, the complete variable domain is SQTIHQWPATLVQPVGSPLSLECTVEGTSNPNLYWYRQAAGRGLQLLFYSVGIGQISSEVPQNLSASRPQDRQFILSSKKLLLSDSGFYLCASRDRGSYEQYFGPGTRLTVT.

CDR3 residues: CASSSREGTDYGYTF. The CDR3 coding sequence is TGTGCCAGCAGCTCCAGGGAAGGGACGGACTATGGCTACACCTTC. V and J are TRBV7-6 and TRBJ1-2; perhaps TRBD1 as D (5 bases). The germline V gene has CDR1 SGHVS and CDR2 FNYEAQ. Trimming removed 4 bases at V and 3 bases at J, with 15 bases between. CDR3 length: 15 residues.

This clone was picked up one time. The chain carries TRBV19 and TRBJ1-5; 7 nucleotides match TRBD1. The V gene's germline CDR1 is LNHDA and CDR2 SQIVND (reference sequence). The V and J ends lost 0 bases and 1 base, in that order; junction bases with no gene match: 9. This CDR3 has 18 amino acids. CDR3 region: CASSIEEDRMDSNQPQHF. CDR3 coding DNA: TGTGCCAGTAGTATAGAAGAGGACAGGATGGACAGCAATCAGCCCCAGCATTTT.

The rearrangement uses TRBV5-5 and TRBJ2-1; 9 bases agree with TRBD1. Unmatched junction bases numbered 8, after V lost 5 bases and J lost 2 bases. This CDR3 is 16 amino acids long. Germline V CDR1 and CDR2: SGHKS, YYEKEE (reference sequence). The CDR3 nucleotides read TGTGCCAGCAGAAAGGGACAGGGACTAACCTACAATGAGCAGTTCTTC. It encodes CASRKGQGLTYNEQFF.